A single sample gave rise to the 13 T cell receptor beta chains below, sequenced in a study of low-dose radiotherapy and immunotherapy resistance in tumors. TRAV- and TRBV-specific primers primed first-strand cDNA, covering alpha and beta chains. TCR amplification used around 19 PCR cycles, a constant-region primer and a V-primer adapter. TCRdb redid the calling of the reads with MiXCR, one entry per CDR3 protein. Of 12,000 to 15,000 distinct CDR3 sequences listed, roughly 50% were seen once; the top ten hold 3% to 4%. These TCRs come from a human donor with advanced metastatic prostate, ovarian, gallbladder or colorectal cancer (not recorded which). This table probably holds off-target reads from a library built for another chain.

The V call is TRBV2, the J call TRBJ2-2; tentative D call: TRBD1 (5 bases). Germline lookup yields CDR1 SNHLY and CDR2 FYNNEI. The CDR3 totals 14 residues. Trimming removed 6 bases at V and 5 bases at J, with 13 bases between. The CDR3 region is CASRGQGSTGELFF. DNA of the CDR3: TGTGCCAGCAGGGGGCAGGGTAGTACCGGGGAGCTGTTTTTT.

The chain carries TRBV29-1 and TRBJ2-2; D is perhaps TRBD1 (5 bases). Germline CDR1 SQVTM, CDR2 ANQGSEA. This CDR3 contains 13 residues. Trimming removed 6 bases from V and 5 bases from J, with 13 bases in between. CDR3 loop: CSVALGRTGELFF. The CDR3 nucleotides read TGCAGCGTGGCGTTGGGGCGGACCGGGGAGCTGTTTTTT.

The rearrangement joins TRBV14 to TRBJ2-3; TRBD1 matches at 7 bases. V gave up 0 bases and J gave up 1 base; unmatched junction bases: 1. Looked up from germline, CDR1 is SGHDN and CDR2 is FVKESK. The length of the CDR3 is 15 residues. DNA of the CDR3: TGTGCCAGCAGCCAAGATACAGGGGGCACAGATACGCAGTATTTT. Amino acid sequence: CASSQDTGGTDTQYF. The full variable domain, rest sourced from reference TRBV14 and TRBJ2-3, is EAGVTQFPSHSVIEKGQTVTLRCDPISGHDNLYWYRRVMGKEIKFLLHFVKESKQDESGMPNNRFLAERTGGTYSTLKVQPAELEDSGVYFCASSQDTGGTDTQYFGPGTRLTVL.

This clonotype was seen a handful of times. J is TRBJ1-5 and V is TRBV5-1; D unclear. The V and J ends lost 0 bases and 2 bases respectively, with 6 bases between them. Germline V lookup: CDR1 SGHRS, CDR2 YFSETQ. The CDR3 consists of 14 residues. This chain's CDR3 is CASSLDGGNQPQHF. In DNA form, the CDR3 reads TGCGCCAGCAGCTTGGATGGGGGCAATCAGCCCCAGCATTTT.

The gene calls are TRBV5-1 and TRBJ2-7, with TRBD2 identical over 13 bases. CDR3 length: 15 amino acids. The trim removed 4 bases at V and 3 bases at J, leaving 4 bases unmatched. CDR1 is SGHRS, CDR2 YFSETQ, per germline. The CDR3 protein is CASSTGTSGNYEQYF. In nucleotides, the CDR3 is TGCGCCAGCAGCACCGGGACTAGCGGGAACTACGAGCAGTACTTC.

This rearrangement joins TRBV5-1 to TRBJ1-4; possible D gene TRBD1, 5 bases. The CDR3 sequence is 17 residues long. Trimming pared 0 bases from V and 5 bases from J, leaving 17 bases between. Germline CDR1 SGHRS, CDR2 YFSETQ. CDR3 in amino acids: CASSLGIWDVRNEKLFF. In DNA, the CDR3 is TGCGCCAGCAGCTTGGGGATCTGGGACGTAAGGAATGAAAAACTGTTTTTT.

The chain is built from TRBV28 and TRBJ2-7; no firm D call. The germline V and J ends were trimmed by 8 bases and 7 bases, with 9 bases remaining between them. The CDR3 loop spans 10 amino acids. From germline, CDR1 is MDHEN and CDR2 SYDVKM. As DNA, the CDR3 is TGTGCCAGCCGTGAGAGAGAGCAGTACTTC. As protein: CASREREQYF. The complete variable domain, with remaining parts taken from reference TRBV28 and TRBJ2-7, reads DVKVTQSSRYLVKRTGEKVFLECVQDMDHENMFWYRQDPGLGLRLIYFSYDVKMKEKGDIPEGYSVSREKKERFSLILESASTNQTSMYLCASREREQYFGPGTRLTVT.

The sample holds a few counts of this clonotype. The chain has TRBV18 and TRBJ1-5; D not certain. The CDR3 consists of 13 residues. The V end was cut by 3 bases, the J end by 6 bases, with 9 bases between. The V gene's germline CDR1 is KGHSH and CDR2 LQKENI. The CDR3: CASSPMPLQPQHF. In DNA, the CDR3 is TGTGCCAGCTCACCTATGCCCCTTCAGCCCCAGCATTTT.

The V and J genes are TRBV7-6 and TRBJ2-7, with TRBD2 identical over 7 bases. V trimming: 7 bases; J trimming: 5 bases; junction bases outside the gene matches: 8. Germline V gene lookup returns CDR1 SGHVS and CDR2 FNYEAQ. The CDR3 spans 13 residues. CDR3 in DNA: TGTGCCAGCATCCAAGCCGCGGGAGACGAGCAGTACTTC. The encoded protein is CASIQAAGDEQYF.

This clonotype occurred a few times. The chain combines TRBV4-2 with TRBJ2-7; 9 bases map to TRBD2. Germline V gives CDR1 LGHNA, CDR2 YNFKEQ. With 4 bases clipped from V and 3 bases from J, the junction kept 10 bases outside the gene matches. This CDR3 comprises 16 residues. The CDR3 protein is CASSPVGGREGYEQYF. CDR3 DNA sequence: TGTGCCAGCAGCCCGGTCGGCGGGAGGGAGGGCTACGAGCAGTACTTC.

This clonotype was picked up a small number of times. The chain uses TRBV12-5 and TRBJ2-1; 8 bases align to TRBD1. V lost 3 bases to trimming and J lost 8 bases; unmatched junction nucleotides: 12. This CDR3 region has 16 residues. The germline V gene has CDR1 LGHNT and CDR2 FRNRAP. In DNA form, the CDR3 reads TGTGCTAGTGGTTTCCACCCAGGACAGGGTGACTATGAGCAGTTCTTC. It is translated as CASGFHPGQGDYEQFF. Supplemented by reference TRBV12-5 and TRBJ2-1, the full variable domain reads DARVTQTPRHKVTEMGQEVTMRCQPILGHNTVFWYRQTMMQGLELLAYFRNRAPLDDSGMPKDRFSAEMPDATLATLKIQPSEPRDSAVYFCASGFHPGQGDYEQFFGPGTRLTVL.

This clonotype was seen a handful of times. The rearrangement uses TRBV6-1 and TRBJ2-1; D unresolved. CDR3 size: 11 residues. Trimming removed 8 bases from V and 7 bases from J, with 9 bases in between. CDR1 MNHNS and CDR2 SASEGT come from the germline V gene. CDR3 sequence (DNA): TGTGCCAGCCTTGACTTTAATGAGCAGTTCTTC. Its translation: CASLDFNEQFF.

This clonotype ranks as medium-sized. The rearrangement uses TRBV29-1 and TRBJ2-6; D call uncertain. With 6 bases removed from V and 4 bases from J, the gap between germline ends came to 10 bases. Germline CDR1 is SQVTM and CDR2 is ANQGSEA. The CDR3 has 13 residues. CDR3 DNA sequence: TGCAGCGTGTCAGAGGTGGGGGCCAACGTCCTGACTTTC. Protein sequence: CSVSEVGANVLTF.